This entry features one TCR beta chain sequence. Its specificity is unknown. The data stem from a study of cytomegalovirus exposure and HLA in healthy donors. Broader study findings: The authors judged a highly shared variant cluster likely a sequencing artifact. The study listed 150 to 200 cytomegalovirus-associated TCR beta chains. HLA-A and HLA-B allele assignments for most subjects were reportedly predicted accurately using TCR beta sequences. Specific recognition of CMV antigens was confirmed in vitro for a few chains (all CMV-associated).

V gave up 4 bases and J gave up 7 bases, with 16 bases separating them. This CDR3 contains 15 residues. Germline values: CDR1 MNHEY, CDR2 SMNVEV (reference sequence). The PCR contained 60 Vbeta and 13 Jbeta primers. Assay used: immunoSEQ multiplex PCR; TCRdb lists only in-frame clones, some missing. The sample has 85,000 to 90,000 clones; approximately 70% are singletons. The sequence came from a man aged 30-40 years in good health and CMV-seronegative. The rearrangement joins TRBV27 to TRBJ1-4, with a tentative D call TRBD1 (6 bases). The sequenced material came from PBMCs. The CDR3 DNA reads as TGTGCCAGCAGTTCCCGGAGGGGAGGGGGTGAAAAACTGTTTTTT. The encoded protein is CASSSRRGGGEKLFF.